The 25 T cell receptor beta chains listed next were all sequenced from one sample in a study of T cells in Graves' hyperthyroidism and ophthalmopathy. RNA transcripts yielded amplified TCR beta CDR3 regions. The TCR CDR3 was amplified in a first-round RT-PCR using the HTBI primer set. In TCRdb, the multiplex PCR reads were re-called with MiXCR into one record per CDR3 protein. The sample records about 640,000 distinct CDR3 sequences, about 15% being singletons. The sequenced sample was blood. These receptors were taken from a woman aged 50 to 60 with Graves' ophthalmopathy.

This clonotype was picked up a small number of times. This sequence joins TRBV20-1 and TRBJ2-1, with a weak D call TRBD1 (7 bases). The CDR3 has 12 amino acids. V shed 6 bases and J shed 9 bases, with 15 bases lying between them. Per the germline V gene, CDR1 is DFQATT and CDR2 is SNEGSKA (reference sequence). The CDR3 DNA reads TGCAGTGCCATCCAGGGGGGAAGTGAGCAGTTCTTC. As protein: CSAIQGGSEQFF.

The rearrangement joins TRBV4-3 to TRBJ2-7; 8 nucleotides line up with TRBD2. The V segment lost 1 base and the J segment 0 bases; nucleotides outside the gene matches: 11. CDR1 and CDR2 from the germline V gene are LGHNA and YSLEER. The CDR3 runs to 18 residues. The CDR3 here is CASSQVVRLASSSYEQYF. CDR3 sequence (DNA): TGCGCCAGCAGCCAAGTGGTTAGACTAGCGTCAAGCTCCTACGAGCAGTACTTC.

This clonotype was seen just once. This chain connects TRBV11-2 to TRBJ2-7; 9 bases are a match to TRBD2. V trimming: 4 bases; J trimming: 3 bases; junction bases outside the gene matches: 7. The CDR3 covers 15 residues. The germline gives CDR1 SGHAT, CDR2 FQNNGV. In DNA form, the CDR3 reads TGTGCCAGCAGCTCCCCTAGCGGGAACCACTACGAGCAGTACTTC. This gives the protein CASSSPSGNHYEQYF. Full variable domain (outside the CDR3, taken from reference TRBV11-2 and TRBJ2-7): EAGVAQSPRYKIIEKRQSVAFWCNPISGHATLYWYQQILGQGPKLLIQFQNNGVVDDSQLPKDRFSAERLKGVDSTLKIQPAKLEDSAVYLCASSSPSGNHYEQYFGPGTRLTVT.

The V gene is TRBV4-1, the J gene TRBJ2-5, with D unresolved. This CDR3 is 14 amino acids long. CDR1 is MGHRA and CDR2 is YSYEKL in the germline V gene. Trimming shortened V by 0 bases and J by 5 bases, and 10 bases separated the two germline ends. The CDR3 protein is CASSQDLTVETQYF. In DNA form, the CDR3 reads TGCGCCAGCAGCCAAGATTTGACTGTGGAGACCCAGTACTTC.

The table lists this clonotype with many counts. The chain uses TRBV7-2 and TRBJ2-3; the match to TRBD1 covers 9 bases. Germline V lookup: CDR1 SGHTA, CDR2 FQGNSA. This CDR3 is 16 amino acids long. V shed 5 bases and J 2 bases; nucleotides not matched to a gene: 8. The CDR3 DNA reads TGTGCCAGCAGCCAATGGGACAGGGTGAACACAGATACGCAGTATTTT. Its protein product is CASSQWDRVNTDTQYF.

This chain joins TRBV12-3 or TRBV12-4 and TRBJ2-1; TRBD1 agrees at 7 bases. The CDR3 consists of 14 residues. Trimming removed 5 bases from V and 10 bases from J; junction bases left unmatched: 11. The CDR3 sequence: CASSPGTAKREQFF. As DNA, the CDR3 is TGTGCCAGCAGTCCCGGGACAGCAAAAAGGGAGCAGTTCTTC.

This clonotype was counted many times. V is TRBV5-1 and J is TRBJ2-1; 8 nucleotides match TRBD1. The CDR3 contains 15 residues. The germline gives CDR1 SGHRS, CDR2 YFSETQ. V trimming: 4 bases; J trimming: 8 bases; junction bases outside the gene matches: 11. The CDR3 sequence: CASSLMGQGAYEQFF. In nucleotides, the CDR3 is TGCGCCAGCAGCCTAATGGGGCAGGGGGCCTATGAGCAGTTCTTC.

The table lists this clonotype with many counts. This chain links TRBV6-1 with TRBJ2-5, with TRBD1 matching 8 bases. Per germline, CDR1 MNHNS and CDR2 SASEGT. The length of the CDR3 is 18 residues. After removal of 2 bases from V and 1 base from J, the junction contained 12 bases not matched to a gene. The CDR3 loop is CASSESPGGATLQETQYF. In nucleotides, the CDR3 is TGTGCCAGCAGTGAATCCCCAGGGGGCGCGACCCTCCAAGAGACCCAGTACTTC.

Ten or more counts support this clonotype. The CDR3 spells CASSLPGLAMDEQFF. The CDR3 DNA is TGTGCCAGCAGCTTACCGGGACTAGCAATGGATGAGCAGTTCTTC. This sequence joins TRBV7-8 and TRBJ2-1, with 9 positions matching TRBD2. The CDR3 has 15 amino acids. The V gene's germline CDR1 is SGHVS and CDR2 FQNEAQ. Trimming at V came to 2 bases and at J to 8 bases, leaving 7 bases not matched to a gene. Combining the CDR3 with reference TRBV7-8 and TRBJ2-1 gives the whole variable domain GAGVSQSPRYKVAKRGQDVALRCDPISGHVSLFWYQQALGQGPEFLTYFQNEAQLDKSGLPSDRFFAERPEGSVSTLKIQRTQQEDSAVYLCASSLPGLAMDEQFFGPGTRLTVL.

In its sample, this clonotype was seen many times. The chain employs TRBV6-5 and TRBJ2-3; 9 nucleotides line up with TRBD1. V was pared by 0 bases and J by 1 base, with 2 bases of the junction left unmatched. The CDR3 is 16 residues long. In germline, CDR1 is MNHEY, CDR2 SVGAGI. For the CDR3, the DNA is TGTGCCAGCAGTTACTCGGGACAGGGTGGCACAGATACGCAGTATTTT. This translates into CASSYSGQGGTDTQYF.

CDR3 DNA sequence: TGCAGCGTTGAAAGGAAAGAGACCCAGTACTTC. It yields the protein CSVERKETQYF. J is TRBJ2-5 and V is TRBV29-1; D uncertain. This CDR3 is built from 11 residues. Germline V gives CDR1 SQVTM, CDR2 ANQGSEA. Trimming shortened V by 2 bases and J by 3 bases, and 4 bases separated the two germline ends.

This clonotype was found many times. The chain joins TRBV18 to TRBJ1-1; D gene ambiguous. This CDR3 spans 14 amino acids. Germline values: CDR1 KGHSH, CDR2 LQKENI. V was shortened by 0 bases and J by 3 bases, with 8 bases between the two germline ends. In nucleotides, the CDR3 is TGTGCCAGCTCACCACCGGGCCTGGACACTGAAGCTTTCTTT. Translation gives CASSPPGLDTEAFF.

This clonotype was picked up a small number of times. CDR3 amino acids: CASRLSGGYSYEQYF. CDR3 in DNA: TGTGCCAGCAGGCTTAGCGGGGGATACTCCTACGAGCAGTACTTC. The chain recombines TRBV12-3 or TRBV12-4 with TRBJ2-7; 9 bases match TRBD2. This CDR3 has 15 amino acids. The trim removed 6 bases at V and 0 bases at J, leaving 6 bases unmatched.

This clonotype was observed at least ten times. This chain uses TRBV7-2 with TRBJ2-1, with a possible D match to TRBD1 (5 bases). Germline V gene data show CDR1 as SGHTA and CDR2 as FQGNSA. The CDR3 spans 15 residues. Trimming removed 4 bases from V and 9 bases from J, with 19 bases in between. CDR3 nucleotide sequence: TGTGCCAGCAGCTCACTTCCGGACACCCTCGGTGAGCAGTTCTTC. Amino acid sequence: CASSSLPDTLGEQFF. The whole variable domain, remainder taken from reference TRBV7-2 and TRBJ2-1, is GAGVSQSPSNKVTEKGKDVELRCDPISGHTALYWYRQSLGQGLEFLIYFQGNSAPDKSGLPSDRFSAERTGGSVSTLTIQRTQQEDSAVYLCASSSLPDTLGEQFFGPGTRLTVL.

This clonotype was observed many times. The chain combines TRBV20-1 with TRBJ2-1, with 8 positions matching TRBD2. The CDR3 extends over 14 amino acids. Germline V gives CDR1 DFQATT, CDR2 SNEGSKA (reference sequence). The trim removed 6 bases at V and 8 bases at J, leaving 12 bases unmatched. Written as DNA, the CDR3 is TGCAGTGCCCCAGGAGCGGGAGTTTTCGATGAGCAGTTCTTC. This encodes CSAPGAGVFDEQFF.

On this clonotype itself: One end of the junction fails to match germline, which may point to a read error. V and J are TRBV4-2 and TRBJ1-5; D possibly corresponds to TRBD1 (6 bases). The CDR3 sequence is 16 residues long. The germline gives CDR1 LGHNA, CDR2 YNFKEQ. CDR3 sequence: CTSSQDGQGLNQPQHF. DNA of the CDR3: TGTACCAGCAGCCAAGATGGGCAGGGGCTCAATCAGCCCCAGCATTTT.

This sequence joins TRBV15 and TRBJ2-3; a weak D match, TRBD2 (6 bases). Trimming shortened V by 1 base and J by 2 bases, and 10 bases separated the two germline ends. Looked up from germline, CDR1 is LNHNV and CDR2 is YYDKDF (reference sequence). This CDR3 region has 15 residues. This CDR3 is CATSRAGALTDTQYF. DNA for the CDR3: TGTGCCACCAGCAGAGCGGGAGCCCTCACAGATACGCAGTATTTT.

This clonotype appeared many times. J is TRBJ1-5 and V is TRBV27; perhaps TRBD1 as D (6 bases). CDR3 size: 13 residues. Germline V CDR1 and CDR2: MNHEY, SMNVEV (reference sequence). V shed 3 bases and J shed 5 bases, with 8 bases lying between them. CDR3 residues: CASSLAGDQPQHF. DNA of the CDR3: TGTGCCAGCAGTTTGGCAGGGGATCAGCCCCAGCATTTT.

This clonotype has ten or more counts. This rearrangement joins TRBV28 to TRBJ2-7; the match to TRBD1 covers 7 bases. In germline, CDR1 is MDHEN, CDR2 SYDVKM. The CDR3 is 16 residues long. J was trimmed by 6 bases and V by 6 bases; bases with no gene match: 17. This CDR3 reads CASRDLQGKSRGEQYF. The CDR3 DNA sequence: TGTGCCAGCAGGGACCTACAGGGGAAATCTCGGGGCGAGCAGTACTTC.

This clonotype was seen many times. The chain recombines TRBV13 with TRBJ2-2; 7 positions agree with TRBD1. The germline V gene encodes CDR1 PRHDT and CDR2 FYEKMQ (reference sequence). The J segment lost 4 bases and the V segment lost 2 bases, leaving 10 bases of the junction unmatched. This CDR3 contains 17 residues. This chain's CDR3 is CASSLYPVGQRTGELFF. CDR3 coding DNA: TGTGCCAGCAGCTTATATCCCGTGGGACAGCGCACCGGGGAGCTGTTTTTT.

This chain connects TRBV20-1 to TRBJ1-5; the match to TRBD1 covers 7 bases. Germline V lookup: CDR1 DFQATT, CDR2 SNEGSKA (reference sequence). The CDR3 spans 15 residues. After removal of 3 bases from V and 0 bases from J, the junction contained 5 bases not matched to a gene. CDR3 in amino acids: CSASQDRYSNQPQHF. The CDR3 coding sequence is TGCAGTGCTAGCCAGGACAGGTATAGCAATCAGCCCCAGCATTTT.

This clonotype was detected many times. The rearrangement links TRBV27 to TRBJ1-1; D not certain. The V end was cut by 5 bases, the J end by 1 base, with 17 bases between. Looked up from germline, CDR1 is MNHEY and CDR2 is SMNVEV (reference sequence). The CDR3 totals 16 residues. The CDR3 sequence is CASSSGEGTWNTEAFF. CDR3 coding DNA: TGTGCCAGCAGTAGCGGTGAAGGAACATGGAACACTGAAGCTTTCTTT.

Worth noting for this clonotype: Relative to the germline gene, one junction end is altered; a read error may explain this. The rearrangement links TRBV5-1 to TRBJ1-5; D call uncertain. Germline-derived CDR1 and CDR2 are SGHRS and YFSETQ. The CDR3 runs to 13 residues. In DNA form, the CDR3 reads TGTGCCAGCAGCTTGTCGAGCAATCAGCCCCAGCGTTTT. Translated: CASSLSSNQPQRF.

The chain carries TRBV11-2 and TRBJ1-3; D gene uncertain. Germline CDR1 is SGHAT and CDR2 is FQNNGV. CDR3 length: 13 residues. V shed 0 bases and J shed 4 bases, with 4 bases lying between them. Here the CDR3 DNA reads TGTGCCAGCAGCTTAGAGACCGGAAACACCATATATTTT. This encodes CASSLETGNTIYF.

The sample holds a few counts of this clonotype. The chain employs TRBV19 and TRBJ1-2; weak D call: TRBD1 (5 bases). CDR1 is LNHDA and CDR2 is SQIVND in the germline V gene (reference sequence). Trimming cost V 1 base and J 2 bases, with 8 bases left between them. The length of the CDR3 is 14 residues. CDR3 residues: CASSIGPGNYGYTF. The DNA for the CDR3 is TGTGCCAGTAGTATAGGCCCAGGGAACTATGGCTACACCTTC. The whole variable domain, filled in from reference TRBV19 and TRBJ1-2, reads DGGITQSPKYLFRKEGQNVTLSCEQNLNHDAMYWYRQDPGQGLRLIYYSQIVNDFQKGDIAEGYSVSREKKESFPLTVTSAQKNPTAFYLCASSIGPGNYGYTFGSGTRLTVV.